Listed here are 10 T cell receptor beta chains from one sample, sequenced in a study of radiotherapy plus CTLA-4 blockade in lung cancer. Sequenced by immunoSEQ multiplex PCR; TCRdb stores in-frame clones only, minus some. The sample includes 80,000 or so clones, more than 80% seen only once; the top ten take 0.79%. The sequences come from peripheral blood, collected from a patient treated with radiotherapy plus ipilimumab. These TCRs come from a human donor with non-small cell lung cancer who had stable disease on radiotherapy plus ipilimumab.

The CDR3 loop is CASSQVRAQGIGDTQYF. CDR3 nucleotide sequence: TGTGCCAGCAGCCAAGTCCGGGCACAGGGAATTGGAGATACGCAGTATTTT. V is TRBV4-2 and J is TRBJ2-3; D may be TRBD1 (6 bases). Germline V CDR1 and CDR2: LGHNA, YNFKEQ. CDR3 size: 17 residues. Deletions cut 1 base from V and 5 bases from J, with 19 bases between.

The gene calls are TRBV7-2 and TRBJ1-5; no definite D call. In germline, CDR1 is SGHTA, CDR2 FQGNSA. The length of the CDR3 is 14 residues. V was pared by 4 bases and J by 7 bases, with 14 bases between. CDR3 loop: CASSYRGPRQPQHF. The CDR3 region has the DNA TGTGCCAGCAGCTATCGAGGGCCGCGGCAGCCCCAGCATTTT.

The chain links TRBV7-9 to TRBJ1-2; D uncertain. The CDR3 totals 14 residues. Germline V gives CDR1 SEHNR, CDR2 FQNEAQ (reference sequence). V gave up 1 base and J gave up 4 bases, with 10 bases separating them. In DNA, the CDR3 is TGTGCCAGCAGCTTAGAATCGGCAGGCTATGGCTACACCTTC. Residues: CASSLESAGYGYTF.

The rearrangement uses TRBV15 and TRBJ1-1; D unclear. The ends were cut back, 2 bases at V and 0 bases at J, with 7 bases in the middle. This CDR3 comprises 14 residues. CDR1 and CDR2 (germline): LNHNV, YYDKDF (reference sequence). CDR3 nucleotide sequence: TGTGCCACCAGCAGATACCAAATGAACACTGAAGCTTTCTTT. This gives the protein CATSRYQMNTEAFF.

A single count supports this clone. V gene TRBV27 combines with J gene TRBJ2-7; 10 bases fit TRBD1. The CDR3 is 14 residues long. J was trimmed by 3 bases and V by 5 bases; bases with no gene match: 4. The germline CDR1 and CDR2 sequences are MNHEY and SMNVEV (reference sequence). The CDR3, as DNA: TGTGCCAGCAGTCCCTGGACAGGGGGCTACGAGCAGTACTTC. It translates to CASSPWTGGYEQYF.

The chain carries TRBV4-1 and TRBJ2-5; D uncertain. V lost 0 bases and J lost 7, with 15 bases in between. The germline CDR1 and CDR2 sequences are MGHRA and YSYEKL. This CDR3 comprises 15 residues. CDR3 residues: CASSQEGAYDGTQYF. CDR3 DNA sequence: TGCGCCAGCAGCCAAGAAGGCGCATACGATGGGACCCAGTACTTC.

As DNA, the CDR3 is TGTGCCAGTAGTATGAACTATAATTCACCCCTCCACTTT. This translates into CASSMNYNSPLHF. The chain links TRBV19 to TRBJ1-6; D gene uncertain. Looked up from germline, CDR1 is LNHDA and CDR2 is SQIVND (reference sequence). The CDR3 is 13 residues long. V shed 3 bases and J shed 3 bases, with 3 bases lying between them.

This clone was found once. The chain is built from TRBV7-9 and TRBJ2-7, with 8 bases aligning to TRBD1. Losses at the gene ends were 2 bases for V and 5 bases for J; bases not matched to a gene: 5. The germline CDR1 and CDR2 sequences are SEHNR and FQNEAQ (reference sequence). This CDR3 comprises 14 residues. DNA of the CDR3: TGTGCCAGCAGCTTATCTCAGGGGGCTGACGAGCAGTACTTC. Its translation: CASSLSQGADEQYF.

The V call is TRBV6-1, the J call TRBJ2-3, with a possible D match to TRBD2 (5 bases). The germline V and J ends were trimmed by 1 base and 0 bases, with 11 bases remaining between them. Germline-derived CDR1 and CDR2 are MNHNS and SASEGT. This CDR3 spans 16 amino acids. The DNA for the CDR3 is TGTGCCAGCAGTGAAGTCAGAGGGAGTAGCACAGATACGCAGTATTTT. Translating it yields CASSEVRGSSTDTQYF.

The V and J genes are TRBV28 and TRBJ1-2; D gene unclear. This CDR3 has 15 residues. The germline V gene encodes CDR1 MDHEN and CDR2 SYDVKM. Between the trimmed V and J ends, which lost 6 bases and 4 bases, there was a span of 18 bases. CDR3 sequence: CASSIPTYKTYGYTF. The CDR3, as DNA: TGTGCCAGCAGCATTCCCACGTATAAGACCTATGGCTACACCTTC.